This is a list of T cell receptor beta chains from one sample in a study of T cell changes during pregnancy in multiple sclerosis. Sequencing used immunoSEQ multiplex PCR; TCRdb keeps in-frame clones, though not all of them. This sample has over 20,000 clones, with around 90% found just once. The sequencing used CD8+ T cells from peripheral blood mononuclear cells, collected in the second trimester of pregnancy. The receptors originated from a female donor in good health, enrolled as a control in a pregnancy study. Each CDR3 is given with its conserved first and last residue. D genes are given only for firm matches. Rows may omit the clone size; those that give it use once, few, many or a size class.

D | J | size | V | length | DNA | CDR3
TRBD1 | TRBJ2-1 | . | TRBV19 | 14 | TGTGCCAGTGCCGGACAGGGGGACTACAATGAGCAGTTCTTC | CASAGQGDYNEQFF
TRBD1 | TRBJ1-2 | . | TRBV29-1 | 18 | TGCAGCGTTGAAGATACCGGGACAGGGGCCGCGGGGGGCTATGGCTACACCTTC | CSVEDTGTGAAGGYGYTF
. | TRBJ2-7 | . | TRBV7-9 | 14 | TGTGCCAGCAGCTCTAGCGCCCCTTCGTACGAGCAGTACTTC | CASSSSAPSYEQYF
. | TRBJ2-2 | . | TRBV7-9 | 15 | TGTGCCAGCAGCTCTCGACAGGACAACACCGGGGAGCTGTTTTTT | CASSSRQDNTGELFF
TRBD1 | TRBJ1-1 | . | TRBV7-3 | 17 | TGTGCCAGCAGCTTAGGAGGGACAGGGCCATTTAGTACTGAAGCTTTCTTT | CASSLGGTGPFSTEAFF
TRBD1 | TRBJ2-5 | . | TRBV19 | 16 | TGTGCCAGTAGGCCCCACAGGGACAGGTTCCAAGAGACCCAGTACTTC | CASRPHRDRFQETQYF
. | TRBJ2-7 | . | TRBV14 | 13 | TGTGCCAGCAGCCTCCTCTTCTCCTACGAGCAGTACTTC | CASSLLFSYEQYF
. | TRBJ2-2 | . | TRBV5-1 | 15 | TGCGCCAGCAGGGCTGGACAGACTGCATCCCGGGAGCTGTTTTTT | CASRAGQTASRELFF
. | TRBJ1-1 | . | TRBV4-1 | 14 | TGCGCCAGCAGCCAAGATAGTGCCAGAGACAAAGCTTTCTTT | CASSQDSARDKAFF
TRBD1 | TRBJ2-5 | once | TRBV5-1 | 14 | TGCGCCAGCAGCTCAGGGGGCGGACAAGAGACCCAGTACTTC | CASSSGGGQETQYF
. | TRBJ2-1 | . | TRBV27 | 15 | TGTGCCAGCAGCCCAAATGGGGTGGGAGGCAATGAGCAGTTCTTC | CASSPNGVGGNEQFF
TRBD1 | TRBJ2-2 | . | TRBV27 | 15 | TGTGCCAGCAGTTTAGGGACAGGGTCGGCCGGGGAGCTGTTTTTT | CASSLGTGSAGELFF
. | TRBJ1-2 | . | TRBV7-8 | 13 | TGTGCCAGCCTCCGGGGGGGCACCTATGGCTACACCTTC | CASLRGGTYGYTF
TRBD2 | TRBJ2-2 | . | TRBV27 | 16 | TGTGCCAGCAGTTTATCGGCGGGGGGGAACACCGGGGAGCTGTTTTTT | CASSLSAGGNTGELFF
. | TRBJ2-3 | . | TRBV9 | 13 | TGTGCCAGCAGCGTAGAGGGAGCAGATACGCAGTATTTT | CASSVEGADTQYF
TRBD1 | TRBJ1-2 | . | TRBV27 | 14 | TGTGCCAGCAGGACCGGGACAGGGCTCTATGGCTACACCTTC | CASRTGTGLYGYTF
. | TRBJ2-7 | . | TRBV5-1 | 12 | TGCGCCAGCAGTCCCGGGAACTACGAGCAGTACTTC | CASSPGNYEQYF
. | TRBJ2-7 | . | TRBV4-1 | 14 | TGCGCCAGCAGCCAGGGGGCAAACTCCTACGAGCAGTACTTC | CASSQGANSYEQYF
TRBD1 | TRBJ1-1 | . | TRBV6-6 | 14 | TGTGCCAGCAGTGGGACAGGGATGAACACTGAAGCTTTCTTT | CASSGTGMNTEAFF
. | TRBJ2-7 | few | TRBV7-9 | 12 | TGTGCCAGCAGCCCGGGTTGGGACGAGCAGTACTTC | CASSPGWDEQYF
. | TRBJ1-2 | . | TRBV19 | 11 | TGTGCCAGTAGGAGTGGAGGCGGCTACACCTTC | CASRSGGGYTF
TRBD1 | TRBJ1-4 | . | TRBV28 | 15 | TGTGCCAGCAGTTTATTTGGGACAGTTTTGGAAAAACTGTTTTTT | CASSLFGTVLEKLFF
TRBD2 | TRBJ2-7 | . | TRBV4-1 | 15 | TGCGCCAGTTCCCCCATAGCGGGAGGGCCCTATGAGCAGTACTTC | CASSPIAGGPYEQYF
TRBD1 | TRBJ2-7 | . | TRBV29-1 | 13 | TGCAGCGCGGCCCGGACAGGAATCTACGAGCAGTACTTC | CSAARTGIYEQYF
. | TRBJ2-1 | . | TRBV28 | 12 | TGTGCCAGCAGTTCCGTCCCCGATGAGCAGTTCTTC | CASSSVPDEQFF
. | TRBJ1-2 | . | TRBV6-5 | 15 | TGTGCCAGCAGTTACTCGGCAGGGTCGGGGGGTGGCTACACCTTC | CASSYSAGSGGGYTF
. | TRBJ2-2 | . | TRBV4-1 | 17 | TGCGCCAGCAGCCAAGTTGGCCAGGGTGAGGCCACCGGGGAGCTGTTTTTT | CASSQVGQGEATGELFF
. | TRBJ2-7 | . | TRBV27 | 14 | TGTGCCAGCTCCTCTACCGGGACACTCTACGAGCAGTACTTC | CASSSTGTLYEQYF
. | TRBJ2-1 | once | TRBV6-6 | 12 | TGTGCCAGCAGTTTGGGAGGTAATGAGCAGTTCTTC | CASSLGGNEQFF
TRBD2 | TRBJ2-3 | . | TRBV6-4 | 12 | TGTGCCAGCAGTGAAGGGACTAGCCCCTTGTATTTT | CASSEGTSPLYF
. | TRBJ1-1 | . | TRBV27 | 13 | TGTGCCAGCAGTTCCCTCCGAGGGTGGGAGGTCTTCTTT | CASSSLRGWEVFF
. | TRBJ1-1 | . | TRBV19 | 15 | TGTGCCAGTAGTATTTGGATAGGGGTGAACACTGAAGCTTTCTTT | CASSIWIGVNTEAFF
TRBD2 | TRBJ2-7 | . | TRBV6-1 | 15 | TGTGCCAGCAGTGAGACTAGCGGGAGCTCCTACGAGCAGTACTTC | CASSETSGSSYEQYF
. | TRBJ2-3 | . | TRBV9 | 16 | TGTGCCAGCAGCGCCATTAGGGAGTTACCCACAGATACGCAGTATTTT | CASSAIRELPTDTQYF
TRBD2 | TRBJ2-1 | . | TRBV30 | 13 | TGTGCCACTACTAGCGGCTCCTACAATGAGCAGTTCTTC | CATTSGSYNEQFF
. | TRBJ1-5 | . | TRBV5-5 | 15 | TGTGCCAGCAGCTTGCAGGGGAATAGCAATCAGCCCCAGCATTTT | CASSLQGNSNQPQHF
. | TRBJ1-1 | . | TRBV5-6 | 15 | TGTGCCAGCATATTAGGTCCAGGGGTAGGGACTGAAGCTTTCTTT | CASILGPGVGTEAFF
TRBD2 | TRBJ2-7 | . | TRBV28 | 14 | TGTGCCAGCAGTTTATCGGCTAGCGGCTACGAGCAGTACTTC | CASSLSASGYEQYF
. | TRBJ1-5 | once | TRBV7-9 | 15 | TGTGCCAGCAGCTTAGGACAGATTGGCAATCAGCCCCAGCATTTT | CASSLGQIGNQPQHF
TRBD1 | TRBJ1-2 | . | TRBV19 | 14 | TGTGCCAGTCGACAGGGGTGGTTGGACTATGGCTACACCTTC | CASRQGWLDYGYTF
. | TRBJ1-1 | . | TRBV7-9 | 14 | TGTGCCAGCAGCTTTTACAGGGAAGCCACTGAAGCTTTCTTT | CASSFYREATEAFF
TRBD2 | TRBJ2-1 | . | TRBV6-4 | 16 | TGTGCCAGCAGTGACTCGGCGGGAGGGGACCACAATGAGCAGTTCTTC | CASSDSAGGDHNEQFF
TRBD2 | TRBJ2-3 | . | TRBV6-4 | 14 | TGTGCCAGCGCGGCGGGGGGGCAGGAGGATACGCAGTATTTT | CASAAGGQEDTQYF
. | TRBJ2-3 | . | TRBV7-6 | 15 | TGTGCCAGCAGCTTAGGGGTACGACTCACAGATACGCAGTATTTT | CASSLGVRLTDTQYF
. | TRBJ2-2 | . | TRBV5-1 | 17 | TGCGCCAGCAGCTTGAGACTCGACTATCTGAACACCGGGGAGCTGTTTTTT | CASSLRLDYLNTGELFF
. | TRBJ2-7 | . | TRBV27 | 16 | TGTGCCAGCAGTTTATCGAGCGCTAGTTCCATCCTCGAGCAGTACTTC | CASSLSSASSILEQYF
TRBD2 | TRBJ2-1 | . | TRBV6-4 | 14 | TGTGCCAGCAGCTCCGCAGCGGGGGGAGTGGAGCAGTTCTTC | CASSSAAGGVEQFF
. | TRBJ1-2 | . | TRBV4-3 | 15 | TGCGCCAGCAGCCAAGGGCACAGTACTAACTATGGCTACACCTTC | CASSQGHSTNYGYTF
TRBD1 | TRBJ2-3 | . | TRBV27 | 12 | TGTGCCAGCAGCTTACCAGGGGGTACGCAGTATTTT | CASSLPGGTQYF
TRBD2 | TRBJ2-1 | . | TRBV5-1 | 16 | TGCGCCAGCAGCTTGGGACTAGCGGGGGTTTACAATGAGCAGTTCTTC | CASSLGLAGVYNEQFF
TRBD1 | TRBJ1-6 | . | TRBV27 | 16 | TGTGCCAGCAGTTCCGGGACAGGGGGCCATAATTCACCCCTCCACTTT | CASSSGTGGHNSPLHF
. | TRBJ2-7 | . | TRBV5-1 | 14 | TGCGCCAGCAGCCCGGTGGGCCAAACCTACGAGCAGTACTTC | CASSPVGQTYEQYF
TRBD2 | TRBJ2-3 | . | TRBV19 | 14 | TGTGCCAGTAGTGTCGGGACTACAACAGATACGCAGTATTTT | CASSVGTTTDTQYF
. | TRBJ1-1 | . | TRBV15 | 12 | TGTGCCACCGGAAGACTTAACACTGAAGCTTTCTTT | CATGRLNTEAFF
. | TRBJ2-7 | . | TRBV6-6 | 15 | TGTGCCAGCAGTTACTCGAGAGGAGGGGCCTACGAGCAGTACTTC | CASSYSRGGAYEQYF
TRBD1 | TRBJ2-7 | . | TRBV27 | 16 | TGTGCCAGCTCCCTCCGTGAGACAGGGGATGCCTACGAGCAGTACTTC | CASSLRETGDAYEQYF
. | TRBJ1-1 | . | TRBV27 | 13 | TGTGCCAGCAGTTTATCTATGAACACTGAAGCTTTCTTT | CASSLSMNTEAFF
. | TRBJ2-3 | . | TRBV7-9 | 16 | TGTGCCAGCAGCTTTTTTCGTTCGGGAGTGGAAGATACGCAGTATTTT | CASSFFRSGVEDTQYF
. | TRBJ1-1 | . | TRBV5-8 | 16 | TGTGCCAGCAGCTTCCTGCGGGAAGGGACGAACACTGAAGCTTTCTTT | CASSFLREGTNTEAFF